These 7 T cell receptor beta chains were sequenced from one sample in a study of T cell responses to AZD1222 COVID-19 vaccine. TCRdb keeps only in-frame clones here, not all; method: immunoSEQ multiplex PCR. The data hold about 73,000 clones, with about nine tenths observed a single time. The sample in question was peripheral blood, obtained on day 0 of AZD1222 vaccination. All receptors come from an adult in good health.

The CDR3 here is CASSVDGGQFYEQYF. The CDR3 region has the DNA TGTGCCAGCAGCGTAGACGGGGGGCAGTTCTACGAGCAGTACTTC. The gene calls are TRBV9 and TRBJ2-7; tentatively, D is TRBD2 (7 bases). Germline V gives CDR1 SGDLS, CDR2 YYNGEE. Trimming removed 0 bases at V and 3 bases at J, with 13 bases between. This CDR3 is 15 amino acids long.

The table lists this clone with a count of one. This chain joins TRBV5-4 and TRBJ1-6; 7 nucleotides agree with TRBD1. CDR3 length equals 17 residues. Germline V gene sequence: CDR1 SGHNT, CDR2 YYREEE (reference sequence). The V and J ends lost 0 bases and 10 bases, in that order; junction bases with no gene match: 13. In nucleotides, the CDR3 is TGTGCCAGCAGCTTGGGACAGGGACAAATTCAAGGGTCACCCCTCCACTTT. It encodes CASSLGQGQIQGSPLHF. Drawing the rest from reference TRBV5-4 and TRBJ1-6, the complete variable domain is ETGVTQSPTHLIKTRGQQVTLRCSSQSGHNTVSWYQQALGQGPQFIFQYYREEENGRGNFPPRFSGLQFPNYSSELNVNALELDDSALYLCASSLGQGQIQGSPLHFGNGTRLTVT.

The chain is built from TRBV20-1 and TRBJ2-7; D remains unclear. The CDR3 loop spans 10 amino acids. CDR1 and CDR2 from the germline V gene are DFQATT and SNEGSKA (reference sequence). V was shortened by 5 bases and J by 4 bases, with 6 bases between the two germline ends. CDR3 in amino acids: CSAGPYEQYF. The CDR3 region has the DNA TGCAGTGCTGGTCCTTACGAGCAGTACTTC.

This clone was seen only a few times. The chain carries TRBV5-1 and TRBJ2-3; D may be TRBD1 (5 bases). V lost 1 base and J 4 bases, leaving 13 bases between the germline ends. The CDR3 sequence is 15 residues long. Germline V CDR1 and CDR2: SGHRS, YFSETQ. This CDR3 reads CASSLIKGAADTQYF. CDR3 bases: TGCGCCAGCAGCTTGATAAAAGGGGCGGCAGATACGCAGTATTTT.

The chain is built from TRBV9 and TRBJ2-3, with D tentatively TRBD1 (6 bases). This CDR3 has 16 residues. V was cut by 0 bases and J by 7 bases, with 18 bases left in between. Germline CDR1 SGDLS, CDR2 YYNGEE. CDR3 sequence reads: CASSVEREGRGYTQYF. As DNA, the CDR3 is TGTGCCAGCAGCGTAGAAAGAGAGGGCAGGGGATATACGCAGTATTTT.

A few counts support this clone. V usage is TRBV5-6 and J usage is TRBJ1-4; tentative D call: TRBD1 (5 bases). The CDR3 length is 16 residues. Trimming cost V 4 bases and J 1 base, with 14 bases left between them. CDR1 SGHDT and CDR2 YYEEEE come from the germline V gene. DNA of the CDR3: TGTGCCAGCAGCCTCCACAGGACACGAACTAATGAAAAACTGTTTTTT. The encoded protein is CASSLHRTRTNEKLFF. The full variable domain, in which reference TRBV5-6 and TRBJ1-4 provide the parts outside the CDR3, is DAGVTQSPTHLIKTRGQQVTLRCSPKSGHDTVSWYQQALGQGPQFIFQYYEEEERQRGNFPDRFSGHQFPNYSSELNVNALLLGDSALYLCASSLHRTRTNEKLFFGSGTQLSVL.

This chain uses TRBV13 with TRBJ2-3, with a possible D match to TRBD2 (5 bases). This CDR3 is 15 amino acids long. V lost 5 bases, J lost 6 bases, and 18 bases lay in between. Germline V gives CDR1 PRHDT, CDR2 FYEKMQ (reference sequence). CDR3 sequence reads: CASSPPRGSRDTQYF. In DNA, the CDR3 is TGTGCCAGCAGCCCACCGAGAGGGTCGCGGGATACGCAGTATTTT.